The present entry profiles one TCR beta chain with its context. This entry belongs to a study of blood T cell repertoires in COVID-19. On the study more broadly: The analysed material was cDNA or gDNA that came from T cells, B-cell-depleted T cells, or PBMCs.

The method was immunoSEQ multiplex PCR; TCRdb's version includes in-frame clones alone and lacks a portion of them. The sample yields 350,000 to 400,000 clones, about 90% seen once. V was pared by 5 bases and J by 9 bases, with 17 bases between. This CDR3 region has 15 residues. The V gene's germline CDR1 is MNHNY and CDR2 SVGAGI (reference sequence). The genes are TRBV6-6 and TRBJ1-6; D call uncertain. The sample consisted of peripheral blood. This sequence was found in a woman in her thirties with COVID-19, enrolled during active disease. CDR3 DNA sequence: TGTGCCAGCAGTCGGGCCCTATCGGGGAGTTCACCCCTCCACTTT. This gives the protein CASSRALSGSSPLHF.